This T cell receptor beta chain was captured by sequencing in a study of beta chain features in type 1 diabetes. Findings and limits, study-wide: A potential PCR bias toward shorter templates would be equal in patient and control samples. Among all four CD4+ subsets, Type 1 diabetes patients had TCRB CDR3s that were moderately but significantly shorter.

Sequencing targeted expressed TCRB transcripts, as all isolated RNA had been reverse transcribed. Sequencing was performed with immunoSEQ multiplex PCR; in TCRdb, only in-frame clones are kept and a portion is missing. Of 900,000 or so clones listed, roughly a sixth were seen once; the top ten hold 0.023%. As regards this clone: Its antigen is not known.

This receptor was identified in a woman between 18 and 29 years old in good health. The specimen sequenced was naive CD4+ T cells from blood.

The DNA of the CDR3 is TGTGCCAGCAGCCCAGGACTCTCCTACGAGCAGTACTTC. This gives the protein CASSPGLSYEQYF. The chain carries TRBV6-5 and TRBJ2-7, with D possibly being TRBD2 (5 bases). There are 13 residues in the CDR3. From germline, CDR1 is MNHEY and CDR2 SVGAGI. Trimming cost V 6 bases and J 0 bases, with 9 bases left between them.